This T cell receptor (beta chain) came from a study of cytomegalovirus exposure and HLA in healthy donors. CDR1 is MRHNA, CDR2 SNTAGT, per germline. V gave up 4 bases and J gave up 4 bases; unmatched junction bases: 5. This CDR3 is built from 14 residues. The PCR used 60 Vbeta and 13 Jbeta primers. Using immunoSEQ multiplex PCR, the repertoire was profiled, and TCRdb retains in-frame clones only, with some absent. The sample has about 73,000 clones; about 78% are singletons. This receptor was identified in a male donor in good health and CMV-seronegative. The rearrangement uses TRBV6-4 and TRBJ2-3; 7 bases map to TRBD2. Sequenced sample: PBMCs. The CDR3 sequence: CASSGGGVSDTQYF. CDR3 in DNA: TGTGCCAGCAGTGGCGGGGGAGTATCAGATACGCAGTATTTT.